The 22 T cell receptor beta chains listed next were all sequenced from one sample in a study of cytotoxic CD8 clonotypes in ibrutinib-treated CLL. The repertoire was sequenced with immunoSEQ multiplex PCR; TCRdb's copy has only in-frame clones and lacks some. Found here are 130,000 or so clones, approximately 85% of them singletons; the top ten hold roughly 1.9%. The source was PBMCs, collected after 24 months of ibrutinib treatment. The receptors here all came from a human donor with chronic lymphocytic leukemia.

The V and J genes are TRBV19 and TRBJ1-5; D possibly corresponds to TRBD1 (6 bases). The CDR3 runs to 16 residues. The germline gives CDR1 LNHDA, CDR2 SQIVND (reference sequence). V shed 4 bases and J shed 0 bases, with 13 bases lying between them. The CDR3 DNA is TGTGCCAGTAGTACCCAAGGACAGACTAGCAATCAGCCCCAGCATTTT. Protein: CASSTQGQTSNQPQHF.

J is TRBJ1-2 and V is TRBV15; D is unresolved. Trimming removed 5 bases from V and 4 bases from J, with 23 bases in between. CDR1 LNHNV and CDR2 YYDKDF come from the germline V gene (reference sequence). This CDR3 has 17 residues. In DNA, the CDR3 is TGTGCCACCAGCTCTGAACGAACAGTTTGGGGAAGCTATGGCTACACCTTC. Encoded protein: CATSSERTVWGSYGYTF.

This clone was observed a handful of times. The chain joins TRBV5-4 to TRBJ2-7; a weak D match, TRBD1 (6 bases). The CDR3 has 13 amino acids. Trimming shortened V by 4 bases and J by 5 bases, and 13 bases separated the two germline ends. Germline V gene data show CDR1 as SGHNT and CDR2 as YYREEE (reference sequence). CDR3 coding DNA: TGTGCCAGCAGCCGGCCCGGGACAAACGAGCAGTACTTC. Translating gives CASSRPGTNEQYF.

V is TRBV7-3 and J is TRBJ2-3; 13 bases map to TRBD2. The germline V gene encodes CDR1 SGHTA and CDR2 FQGTGA. CDR3 length: 14 amino acids. V lost 5 bases, J lost 5 bases, and 1 base stayed unmatched. CDR3 sequence (DNA): TGTGCCAGCAGCCGACTAGCGGGAGGAGATACGCAGTATTTT. Protein sequence: CASSRLAGGDTQYF. The whole variable domain, remainder taken from reference TRBV7-3 and TRBJ2-3, is GAGVSQTPSNKVTEKGKYVELRCDPISGHTALYWYRQSLGQGPEFLIYFQGTGAADDSGLPNDRFFAVRPEGSVSTLKIQRTERGDSAVYLCASSRLAGGDTQYFGPGTRLTVL.

J is TRBJ2-3 and V is TRBV7-7; 7 positions match TRBD2. CDR1 is SSHAT and CDR2 is FNYEAQ in the germline V gene (reference sequence). Trimming at V came to 2 bases and at J to 11 bases, leaving 7 bases not matched to a gene. The CDR3 totals 13 residues. The CDR3 region has the DNA TGTGCCAGCAGCTTAAGCTACGCGGGGGAGCAGTATTTT. Encoded protein: CASSLSYAGEQYF.

The rearrangement uses TRBV2 and TRBJ2-7, with 7 bases identical to TRBD2. The CDR3 contains 12 residues. Germline V CDR1 and CDR2: SNHLY, FYNNEI. V lost 8 bases, J lost 6 bases, and 7 bases stayed unmatched. CDR3 in amino acids: CASGLRGVEQYF. CDR3 nucleotide sequence: TGTGCCAGCGGCCTCCGGGGGGTCGAGCAGTACTTC.

The chain uses TRBV28 and TRBJ2-3, with D perhaps given as TRBD1 or TRBD2 (6 bases each). Germline V gene data show CDR1 as MDHEN and CDR2 as SYDVKM. Deletions cut 3 bases from V and 2 bases from J, with 21 bases between. The CDR3 spans 18 residues. CDR3 coding DNA: TGTGCCAGCAGTTTCCTGGGACTTAAGGACAGATCCACAGATACGCAGTATTTT. Protein sequence: CASSFLGLKDRSTDTQYF.

The chain combines TRBV28 with TRBJ2-7; D gene unclear. The V gene lost 3 bases and the J gene lost 4 bases, with 13 bases spanning the gap. Germline V gene lookup returns CDR1 MDHEN and CDR2 SYDVKM. This CDR3 comprises 14 residues. CDR3 sequence reads: CASSFEFGSYEQYF. The CDR3 coding sequence is TGTGCCAGCAGTTTTGAGTTTGGATCTTACGAGCAGTACTTC.

CDR3 amino acids: CASSSGGPGYTF. The DNA for the CDR3 is TGTGCCAGCAGCTCCGGGGGGCCTGGCTACACCTTC. The chain uses TRBV7-9 and TRBJ1-2, with D possibly matching TRBD1 (6 bases). The V gene's germline CDR1 is SEHNR and CDR2 FQNEAQ (reference sequence). The CDR3 contains 12 residues. Trimming removed 4 bases at V and 7 bases at J, with 10 bases between.

In nucleotides, the CDR3 is TGTGCCAGCCGTCGACAGACACAGAACACTGAAGCTTTCTTT. This encodes CASRRQTQNTEAFF. This chain joins TRBV6-1 and TRBJ1-1; D might be TRBD1 (5 bases). Trimming took off 8 bases at V and 1 base at J, with 14 bases between the two ends. Germline loops: CDR1 MNHNS, CDR2 SASEGT. The CDR3 spans 14 residues.

The chain combines TRBV18 with TRBJ1-3, with 7 nucleotides matching TRBD1. The CDR3 contains 17 residues. After removal of 2 bases from V and 0 bases from J, the junction contained 7 bases not matched to a gene. Germline CDR1 reads KGHSH; CDR2 reads LQKENI. The CDR3 DNA reads TGTGCCAGCTCACCAGTACCGGGACAGCTCTCTGGAAACACCATATATTTT. As protein: CASSPVPGQLSGNTIYF.

The sample holds one count of this clone. V is TRBV15 and J is TRBJ1-2, with 10 bases fitting TRBD1. CDR1 is LNHNV, CDR2 YYDKDF, per germline (reference sequence). V lost 3 bases and J lost 3; bases outside the gene matches: 7. The CDR3 spans 16 residues. The chain's CDR3 is CATSRGRDRGHYGYTF. The CDR3 DNA reads as TGTGCCACCAGCAGGGGCCGGGACAGGGGTCACTATGGCTACACCTTC.

The chain combines TRBV29-1 with TRBJ1-1; D remains unclear. The CDR3 is made up of 13 amino acids. V was pared by 4 bases and J by 0 bases, with 9 bases between. Germline V gene lookup returns CDR1 SQVTM and CDR2 ANQGSEA. Written as DNA, the CDR3 is TGCAGCGTTGCGGGGAATCTGAACACTGAAGCTTTCTTT. This codes for CSVAGNLNTEAFF.

The V call is TRBV7-2, the J call TRBJ1-3; 8 bases agree with TRBD1. The CDR3 sequence is 15 residues long. Germline CDR1 SGHTA, CDR2 FQGNSA. V shed 5 bases and J 0 bases; nucleotides not matched to a gene: 3. The DNA of the CDR3 is TGTGCCAGCAGCACGGACAGGGCCTCTGGAAACACCATATATTTT. The encoded protein is CASSTDRASGNTIYF.

The genes are TRBV6-1 and TRBJ1-6, with D tentatively TRBD1 (6 bases). The germline CDR1 and CDR2 sequences are MNHNS and SASEGT. The CDR3 spans 13 residues. Trimming removed 3 bases from V and 13 bases from J, with 13 bases in between. The CDR3 coding sequence is TGTGCCAGCAGTGACGATAGGGGGGATCCCCTCCACTTT. This translates into CASSDDRGDPLHF.

This chain links TRBV7-2 with TRBJ2-3, with 9 bases aligning to TRBD2. The length of the CDR3 is 18 residues. Germline V gene lookup returns CDR1 SGHTA and CDR2 FQGNSA. Trimming took 5 bases from V and 2 from J; bases not matched to a gene: 14. CDR3 protein: CASSPGRGRAGHTDTQYF. The CDR3 DNA reads as TGTGCCAGCAGCCCCGGTCGCGGGAGGGCCGGTCACACAGATACGCAGTATTTT.

The chain couples TRBV28 to TRBJ2-1, with D tentatively TRBD1 (5 bases). The CDR3 has 14 amino acids. Between the trimmed V and J ends, which lost 7 bases and 5 bases, there was a span of 15 bases. CDR1 is MDHEN and CDR2 is SYDVKM in the germline V gene. The CDR3 sequence is CASTWGRTNNEQFF. The DNA of the CDR3 is TGTGCCAGCACTTGGGGTCGGACAAACAATGAGCAGTTCTTC.

CDR3 sequence reads: CASRSSTGNTEAFF. Here the CDR3 DNA reads TGTGCCAGCAGATCCTCGACGGGGAACACTGAAGCTTTCTTT. J is TRBJ1-1 and V is TRBV6-4; D gene ambiguous. Trimming removed 6 bases from V and 1 base from J, with 12 bases in between. Germline values: CDR1 MRHNA, CDR2 SNTAGT. The CDR3 is 14 amino acids.

The J gene is TRBJ2-7, the V gene TRBV7-2; TRBD1 aligns across 7 bases. The CDR3 spans 17 residues. Germline CDR1 reads SGHTA; CDR2 reads FQGNSA. V trimming: 6 bases; J trimming: 6 bases; junction bases outside the gene matches: 20. The CDR3 loop reads CASSRSRGSLEASEQYF. The CDR3, as DNA: TGTGCCAGCAGTCGAAGCAGGGGGTCACTAGAAGCGAGCGAGCAGTACTTC.

The J gene is TRBJ2-3, the V gene TRBV5-1, with TRBD1 identical over 7 bases. The ends lost 4 bases at V and 9 bases at J; junction bases unmatched: 14. The CDR3 sequence is 15 residues long. The germline CDR1 and CDR2 sequences are SGHRS and YFSETQ. The CDR3 here is CASSAGQDGLRTQYF. The CDR3 DNA reads as TGCGCCAGCAGCGCCGGACAGGACGGCCTTCGGACGCAGTATTTT.

The J gene is TRBJ1-1, the V gene TRBV30, with 12 positions matching TRBD1. The CDR3 is 15 amino acids. With 3 bases clipped from V and 7 bases from J, the junction kept 9 bases outside the gene matches. Germline CDR1 reads GTSNPN; CDR2 reads SVGIG (reference sequence). In nucleotides, the CDR3 is TGTGCCTGGAGGGCCAAGGGACAGGGGGCGGGTGAAGCTTTCTTT. Its protein is CAWRAKGQGAGEAFF.

V and J are TRBV7-9 and TRBJ2-7; 11 positions agree with TRBD2. Per the germline V gene, CDR1 is SEHNR and CDR2 is FQNEAQ (reference sequence). V shed 5 bases and J 3 bases; nucleotides not matched to a gene: 0. There are 13 residues in the CDR3. The CDR3 DNA follows: TGTGCCAGCAGCGGGACTAGCGGCTACGAGCAGTACTTC. Translating it yields CASSGTSGYEQYF.